This T cell receptor beta chain was sequenced in a study of technical replicates of blood from a few donors. The length of the CDR3 is 14 residues. The germline gives CDR1 MNHEY, CDR2 SVGAGI. V shed 10 bases, J shed 4 bases, and the junction held 10 bases outside the gene matches. Here immunoSEQ multiplex PCR was the method, and the copy in TCRdb shows in-frame clones only, minus some. The sample shows about 63,000 clones, around nine tenths of them seen only once. The chain is built from TRBV6-5 and TRBJ1-5, with 7 positions matching TRBD1. The receptor was derived from a human donor in good health. Some clones in this sample may be carry-over from other donors' samples. Sequencing input: PBMCs. The CDR3 nucleotides read TGTGCCACCAAAAGCTTGACAGGGAATCAGCCCCAGCATTTT. It is translated as CATKSLTGNQPQHF.